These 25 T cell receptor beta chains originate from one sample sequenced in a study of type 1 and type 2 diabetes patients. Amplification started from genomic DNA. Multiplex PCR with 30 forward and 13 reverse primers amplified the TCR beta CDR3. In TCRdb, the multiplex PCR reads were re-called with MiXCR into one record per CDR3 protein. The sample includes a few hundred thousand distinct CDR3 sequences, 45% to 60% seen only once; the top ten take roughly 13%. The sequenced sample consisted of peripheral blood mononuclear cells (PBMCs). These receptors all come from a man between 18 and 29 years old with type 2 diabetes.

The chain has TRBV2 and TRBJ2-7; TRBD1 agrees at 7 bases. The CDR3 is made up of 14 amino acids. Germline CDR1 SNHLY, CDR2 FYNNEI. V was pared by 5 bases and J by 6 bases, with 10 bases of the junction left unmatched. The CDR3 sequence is CASSLGRGSVEQYF. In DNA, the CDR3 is TGTGCCAGCAGTTTAGGCAGGGGGTCGGTCGAGCAGTACTTC. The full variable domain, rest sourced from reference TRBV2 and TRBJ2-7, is EPEVTQTPSHQVTQMGQEVILRCVPISNHLYFYWYRQILGQKVEFLVSFYNNEISEKSEIFDDQFSVERPDGSNFTLKIRSTKLEDSAMYFCASSLGRGSVEQYFGPGTRLTVT.

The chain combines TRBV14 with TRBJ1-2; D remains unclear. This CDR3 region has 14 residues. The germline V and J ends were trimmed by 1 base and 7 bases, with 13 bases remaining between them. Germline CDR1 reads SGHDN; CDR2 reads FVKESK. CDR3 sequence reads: CASSQGQVVPGYTF. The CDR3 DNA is TGTGCCAGCAGCCAAGGTCAGGTAGTGCCTGGCTACACCTTC.

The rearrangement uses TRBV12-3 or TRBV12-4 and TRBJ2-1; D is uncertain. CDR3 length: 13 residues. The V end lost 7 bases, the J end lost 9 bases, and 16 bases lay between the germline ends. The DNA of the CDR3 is TGTGCCAGCACCCTCCGGACGTTAGGTGAGCAGTTCTTC. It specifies CASTLRTLGEQFF.

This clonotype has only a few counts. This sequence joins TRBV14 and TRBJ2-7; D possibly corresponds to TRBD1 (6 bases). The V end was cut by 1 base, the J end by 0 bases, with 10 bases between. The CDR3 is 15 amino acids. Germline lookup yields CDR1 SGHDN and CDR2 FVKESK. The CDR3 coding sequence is TGTGCCAGCAGCCAAGGTGACAGGAGCTCCTACGAGCAGTACTTC. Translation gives CASSQGDRSSYEQYF.

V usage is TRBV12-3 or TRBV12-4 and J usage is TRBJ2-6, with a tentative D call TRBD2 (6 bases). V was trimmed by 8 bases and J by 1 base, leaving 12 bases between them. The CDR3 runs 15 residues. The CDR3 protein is CASHRGGSGANVLTF. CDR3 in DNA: TGTGCCAGCCATCGGGGAGGTTCTGGGGCCAACGTCCTGACTTTC.

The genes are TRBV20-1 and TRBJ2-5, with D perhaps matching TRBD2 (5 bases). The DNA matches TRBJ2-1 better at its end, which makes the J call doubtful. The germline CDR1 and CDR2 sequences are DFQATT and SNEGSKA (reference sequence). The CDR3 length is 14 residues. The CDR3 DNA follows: TGCAGTGCTACTAGCCGAAAATCAGGCAATGAGCAGTTCTTC. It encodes CSATSRKSGNEQFF.

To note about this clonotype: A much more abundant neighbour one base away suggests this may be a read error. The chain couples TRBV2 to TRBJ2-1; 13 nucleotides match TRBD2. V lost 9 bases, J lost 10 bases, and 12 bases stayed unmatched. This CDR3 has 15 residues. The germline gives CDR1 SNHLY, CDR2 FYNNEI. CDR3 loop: CASGLAGAGSYEQFF. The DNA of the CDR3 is TGTGCCAGTGGACTAGCGGGAGCCGGTTCCTACGAGCAGTTCTTC. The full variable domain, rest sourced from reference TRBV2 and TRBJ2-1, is EPEVTQTPSHQVTQMGQEVILRCVPISNHLYFYWYRQILGQKVEFLVSFYNNEISEKSEIFDDQFSVERPDGSNFTLKIRSTKLEDSAMYFCASGLAGAGSYEQFFGPGTRLTVL.

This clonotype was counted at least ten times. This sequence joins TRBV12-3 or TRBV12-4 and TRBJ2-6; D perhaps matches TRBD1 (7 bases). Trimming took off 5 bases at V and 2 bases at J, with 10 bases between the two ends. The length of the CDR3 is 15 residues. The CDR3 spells CASSLRGAGANVLTF. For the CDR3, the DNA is TGTGCCAGCAGTCTCAGGGGGGCTGGGGCCAACGTCCTGACTTTC.

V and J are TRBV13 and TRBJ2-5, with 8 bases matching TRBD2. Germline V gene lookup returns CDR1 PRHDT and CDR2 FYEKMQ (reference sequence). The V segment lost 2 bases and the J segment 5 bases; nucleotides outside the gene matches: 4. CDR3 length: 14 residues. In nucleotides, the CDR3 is TGTGCCAGCAGCTTAAACCGGGGGGGTGAGACCCAGTACTTC. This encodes CASSLNRGGETQYF.

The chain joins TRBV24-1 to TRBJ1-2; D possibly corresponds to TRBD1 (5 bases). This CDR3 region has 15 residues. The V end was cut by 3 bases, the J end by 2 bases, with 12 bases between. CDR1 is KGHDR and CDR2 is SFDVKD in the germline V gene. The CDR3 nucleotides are TGTGCCACCAGTGATAGTGTCCGGGGGAACTATGGCTACACCTTC. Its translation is CATSDSVRGNYGYTF.

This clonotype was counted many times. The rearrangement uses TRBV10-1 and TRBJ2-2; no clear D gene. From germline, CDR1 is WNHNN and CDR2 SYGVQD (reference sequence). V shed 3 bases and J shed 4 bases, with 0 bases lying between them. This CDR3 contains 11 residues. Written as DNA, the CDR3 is TGCGCCAGCAGTGACACCGGGGAGCTGTTTTTT. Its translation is CASSDTGELFF.

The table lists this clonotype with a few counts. The DNA for the CDR3 is TGTGCCAGCAGCTTTGGACCAGCGGGAGGGGAGACCCAGTACTTC. Amino acid sequence: CASSFGPAGGETQYF. This chain uses TRBV27 with TRBJ2-5; 10 bases match TRBD2. The V segment lost 6 bases and the J segment 5 bases; nucleotides outside the gene matches: 9. This CDR3 is built from 15 residues. The germline V gene has CDR1 MNHEY and CDR2 SMNVEV (reference sequence).

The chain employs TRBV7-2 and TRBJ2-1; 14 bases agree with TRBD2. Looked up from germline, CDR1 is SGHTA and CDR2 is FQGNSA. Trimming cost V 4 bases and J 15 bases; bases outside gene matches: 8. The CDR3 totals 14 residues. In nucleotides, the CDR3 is TGTGCCAGCAGCTCCCAGACTAGCGGGGGGGCACGGTTCTTC. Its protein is CASSSQTSGGARFF.

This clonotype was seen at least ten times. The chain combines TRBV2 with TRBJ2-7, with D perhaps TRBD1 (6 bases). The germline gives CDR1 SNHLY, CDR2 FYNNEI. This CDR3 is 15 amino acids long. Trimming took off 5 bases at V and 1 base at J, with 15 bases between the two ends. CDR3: CASSTQGRGSYEQYF. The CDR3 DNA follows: TGTGCCAGCAGTACGCAGGGCAGGGGATCCTACGAGCAGTACTTC. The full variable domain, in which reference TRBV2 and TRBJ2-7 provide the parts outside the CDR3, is EPEVTQTPSHQVTQMGQEVILRCVPISNHLYFYWYRQILGQKVEFLVSFYNNEISEKSEIFDDQFSVERPDGSNFTLKIRSTKLEDSAMYFCASSTQGRGSYEQYFGPGTRLTVT.

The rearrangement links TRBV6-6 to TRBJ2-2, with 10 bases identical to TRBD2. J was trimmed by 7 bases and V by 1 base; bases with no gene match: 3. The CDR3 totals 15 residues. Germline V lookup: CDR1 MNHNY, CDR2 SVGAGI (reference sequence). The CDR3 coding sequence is TGTGCCAGCAGTTACTGGCTAGCGGGAGACGGGGAGCTGTTTTTT. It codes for CASSYWLAGDGELFF.

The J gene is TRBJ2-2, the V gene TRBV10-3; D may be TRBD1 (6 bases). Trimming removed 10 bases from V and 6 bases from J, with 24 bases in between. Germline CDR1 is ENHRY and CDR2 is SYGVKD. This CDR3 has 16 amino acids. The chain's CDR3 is CASTYLQGIGSGELFF. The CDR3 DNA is TGTGCCAGCACCTACTTACAGGGTATAGGTTCCGGGGAGCTGTTTTTT.

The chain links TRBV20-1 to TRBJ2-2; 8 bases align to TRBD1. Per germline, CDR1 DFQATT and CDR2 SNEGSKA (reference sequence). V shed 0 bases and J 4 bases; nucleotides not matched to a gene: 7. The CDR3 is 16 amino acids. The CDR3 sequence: CSAREPSTGGTGELFF. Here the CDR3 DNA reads TGCAGTGCTAGAGAGCCATCCACAGGGGGCACCGGGGAGCTGTTTTTT.

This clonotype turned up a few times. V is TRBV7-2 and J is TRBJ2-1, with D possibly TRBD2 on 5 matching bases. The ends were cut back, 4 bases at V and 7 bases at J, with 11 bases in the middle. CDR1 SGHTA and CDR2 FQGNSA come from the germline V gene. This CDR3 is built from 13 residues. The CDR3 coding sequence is TGTGCCAGCAGCTACCGGACTTGGAATGAGCAGTTCTTC. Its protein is CASSYRTWNEQFF.

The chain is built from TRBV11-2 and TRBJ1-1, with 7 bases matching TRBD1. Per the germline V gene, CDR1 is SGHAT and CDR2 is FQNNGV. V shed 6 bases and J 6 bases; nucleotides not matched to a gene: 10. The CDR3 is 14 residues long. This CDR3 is CASRPLTGRAEAFF. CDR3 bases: TGTGCCAGCAGGCCCTTGACAGGGAGGGCTGAAGCTTTCTTT.

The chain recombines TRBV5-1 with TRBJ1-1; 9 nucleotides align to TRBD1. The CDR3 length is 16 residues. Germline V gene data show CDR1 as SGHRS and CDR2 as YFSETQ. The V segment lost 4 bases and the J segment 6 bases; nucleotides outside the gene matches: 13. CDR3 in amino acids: CASSLKTGQGGAEAFF. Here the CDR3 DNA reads TGCGCCAGCAGCCTTAAAACGGGACAGGGTGGTGCTGAAGCTTTCTTT.

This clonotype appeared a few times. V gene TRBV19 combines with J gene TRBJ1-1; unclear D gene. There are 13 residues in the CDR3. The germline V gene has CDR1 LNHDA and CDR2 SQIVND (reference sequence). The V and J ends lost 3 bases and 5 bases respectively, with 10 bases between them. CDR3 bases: TGTGCCAGTAGTATCTGGGAAGGAACTGAAGCTTTCTTT. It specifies CASSIWEGTEAFF. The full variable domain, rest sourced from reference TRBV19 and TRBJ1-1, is DGGITQSPKYLFRKEGQNVTLSCEQNLNHDAMYWYRQDPGQGLRLIYYSQIVNDFQKGDIAEGYSVSREKKESFPLTVTSAQKNPTAFYLCASSIWEGTEAFFGQGTRLTVV.

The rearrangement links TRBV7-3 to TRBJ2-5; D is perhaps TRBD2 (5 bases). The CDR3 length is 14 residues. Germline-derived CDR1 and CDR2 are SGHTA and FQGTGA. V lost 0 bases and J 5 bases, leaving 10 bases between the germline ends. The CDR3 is CASSLTGSRETQYF. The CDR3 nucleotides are TGTGCCAGCAGCTTAACTGGGAGCCGGGAGACCCAGTACTTC.

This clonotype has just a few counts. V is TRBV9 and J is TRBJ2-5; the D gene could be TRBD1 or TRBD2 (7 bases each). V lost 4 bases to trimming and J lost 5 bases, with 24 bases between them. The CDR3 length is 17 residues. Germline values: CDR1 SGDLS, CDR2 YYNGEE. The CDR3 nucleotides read TGTGCCAGCAGCCACCCCTCCAGGGGGGGCGGAAAGGAGACCCAGTACTTC. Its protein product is CASSHPSRGGGKETQYF.

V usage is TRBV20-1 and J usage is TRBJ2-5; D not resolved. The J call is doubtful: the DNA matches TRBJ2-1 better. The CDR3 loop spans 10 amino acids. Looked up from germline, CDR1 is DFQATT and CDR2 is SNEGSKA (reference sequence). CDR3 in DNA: TGCAGTGCTAAAAGAGATGAGCAGTTCTTC. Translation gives CSAKRDEQFF.

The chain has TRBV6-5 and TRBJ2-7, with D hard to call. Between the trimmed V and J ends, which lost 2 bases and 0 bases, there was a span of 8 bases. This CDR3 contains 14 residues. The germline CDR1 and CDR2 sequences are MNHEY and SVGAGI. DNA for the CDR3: TGTGCCAGCAGTTACAACGCCTTCTCCTACGAGCAGTACTTC. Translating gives CASSYNAFSYEQYF.